This is a list of T cell receptor beta chains from one sample in a study of T cell responses to AZD1222 COVID-19 vaccine. This table comes from immunoSEQ multiplex PCR, and its TCRdb copy is limited to in-frame clones, with some not included. The repertoire holds some 150,000 clones, 90% to 95% seen once, with around 5.2% in the top ten. Sequences were derived from peripheral blood, sampled on day 0 of AZD1222 vaccination. The receptors derive from an adult in good health. Both conserved end residues are part of each CDR3. D genes are given only for firm matches. A clone size is listed for some rows: how often the clone was seen (once, few, many), or a class if it is expanded.

>-|TRBJ1-1|TRBV19|once
CASSIRRSLTEAFF
TGTGCCAGTAGTATCAGGAGGTCCCTCACTGAAGCTTTCTTT
>-|TRBJ2-5|TRBV5-5|-
CASSLELAQETQYF
TGTGCCAGCAGCTTAGAACTTGCACAAGAGACCCAGTACTTC
>-|TRBJ1-3|TRBV7-2|-
CASSLGVNTIYF
TGTGCCAGCAGCTTAGGAGTAAACACCATATATTTT
>TRBD1|TRBJ2-7|TRBV5-1|-
CASSFVGQGGSDEQYF
TGCGCCAGCAGCTTTGTTGGACAGGGAGGATCCGACGAGCAGTACTTC
>TRBD1|TRBJ2-1|TRBV10-3|-
CAIRSGTGNNEQFF
TGTGCCATCAGGTCCGGGACAGGGAACAATGAGCAGTTCTTC
>-|TRBJ1-3|TRBV9|-
CASSAPGNTIYF
TGTGCCAGCAGCGCGCCCGGAAACACCATATATTTT
>TRBD2|TRBJ2-5|TRBV5-5|-
CASSLGPAGEETQYF
TGTGCCAGCAGCTTGGGACCAGCGGGGGAAGAGACCCAGTACTTC
>-|TRBJ2-7|TRBV18|once
CASSPDPGRGYEQYF
TGTGCCAGCTCACCTGATCCGGGTAGGGGCTACGAGCAGTACTTC
>TRBD2|TRBJ2-7|TRBV11-2|-
CASSQGLASYEQYF
TGTGCCAGCAGCCAGGGACTAGCCTCCTACGAGCAGTACTTC
>TRBD1|TRBJ1-1|TRBV11-2|-
CASSARQGRDTEAFF
TGTGCCAGCAGCGCACGACAGGGGAGGGACACTGAAGCTTTCTTT
>-|TRBJ2-1|TRBV3-1/TRBV3-2|-
CASSQGGLGEQFF
TGTGCCAGCAGCCAAGGGGGTCTGGGAGAGCAGTTCTTC
>-|TRBJ1-3|TRBV6-5|-
CASSDSGNTIYF
TGTGCCAGCAGCGACTCTGGAAACACCATATATTTT
>TRBD2|TRBJ2-3|TRBV5-6|-
CASSGNAAGGFPSTDTQYF
TGTGCCAGCAGCGGCAATGCGGCGGGGGGGTTTCCTAGCACAGATACGCAGTATTTT
>-|TRBJ1-5|TRBV28|-
CASTVHNQPQHF
TGTGCCAGCACTGTTCATAATCAGCCCCAGCATTTT
>TRBD1|TRBJ2-4|TRBV6-6|-
CASSFPTGGGENIQYF
TGTGCCAGCAGTTTTCCCACAGGGGGCGGCGAAAACATTCAGTACTTC
>TRBD2|TRBJ2-3|TRBV27|-
CASSLIPPLTSGGPGGTQYF
TGTGCCAGCAGTTTAATCCCCCCACTGACTAGCGGGGGGCCCGGGGGTACGCAGTATTTT
>-|TRBJ2-1|TRBV4-2|-
CASSPTPEDEQFF
TGTGCCAGCAGCCCGACCCCGGAGGATGAGCAGTTCTTC
>-|TRBJ1-4|TRBV7-2|-
CASSLGTLREKLFF
TGTGCCAGCAGCCTGGGGACCCTTCGAGAAAAACTGTTTTTT
>-|TRBJ2-7|TRBV7-9|-
CASSFGQYYEQYF
TGTGCCAGCAGCTTCGGACAGTACTACGAGCAGTACTTC
>-|TRBJ2-5|TRBV15|once
CATSRDRASEYF
TGTGCCACCAGCAGAGATAGGGCTTCCGAGTACTTC
>TRBD2|TRBJ2-1|TRBV5-1|-
CASSSGRFIDEQFF
TGCGCCAGCAGCTCCGGGAGGTTTATCGATGAGCAGTTCTTC
>-|TRBJ1-6|TRBV7-2|once
CASRGRDYNSPLHF
TGTGCCAGCAGAGGTCGGGACTATAATTCACCCCTCCACTTT
>-|TRBJ2-7|TRBV7-9|-
CASSLAGHEQYF
TGTGCCAGCAGCCTAGCCGGACACGAGCAGTACTTC
>-|TRBJ1-3|TRBV12-3/TRBV12-4|-
CASSGLDTIYF
TGTGCCAGCAGTGGGTTGGACACCATATATTTT
>-|TRBJ1-5|TRBV23-1|-
CASSPSCYSNQPQHF
TGCGCCAGCAGCCCCAGTTGTTATAGCAATCAGCCCCAGCATTTT
>-|TRBJ1-1|TRBV12-3/TRBV12-4|-
CASSLLVDTEAFF
TGTGCCAGCAGTTTATTGGTGGACACTGAAGCTTTCTTT
>-|TRBJ1-5|TRBV6-5|-
CASSHGQLNQPQHF
TGTGCCAGCAGTCACGGGCAGCTCAATCAGCCCCAGCATTTT
>-|TRBJ1-2|TRBV12-3/TRBV12-4|-
CASATPNYGYTF
TGTGCCAGCGCTACACCTAACTATGGCTACACCTTC
>TRBD1|TRBJ1-1|TRBV3-1/TRBV3-2|-
CASSLQGANTEAFF
TGTGCCAGCAGCCTGCAGGGGGCGAACACTGAAGCTTTCTTT
>TRBD2|TRBJ2-1|TRBV6-4|-
CASSDRLAGHNEQFF
TGTGCCAGCAGTGACAGACTAGCGGGACACAATGAGCAGTTCTTC
>-|TRBJ1-3|TRBV7-8|-
CASSLVPPLSRDLGNTIYF
TGTGCCAGCAGCTTAGTTCCCCCGCTCTCGCGGGATTTAGGAAACACCATATATTTT
>TRBD2|TRBJ2-1|TRBV9|once
CASSAGPWGGSYNEQFF
TGTGCCAGCAGCGCGGGACCTTGGGGGGGCTCCTACAATGAGCAGTTCTTC